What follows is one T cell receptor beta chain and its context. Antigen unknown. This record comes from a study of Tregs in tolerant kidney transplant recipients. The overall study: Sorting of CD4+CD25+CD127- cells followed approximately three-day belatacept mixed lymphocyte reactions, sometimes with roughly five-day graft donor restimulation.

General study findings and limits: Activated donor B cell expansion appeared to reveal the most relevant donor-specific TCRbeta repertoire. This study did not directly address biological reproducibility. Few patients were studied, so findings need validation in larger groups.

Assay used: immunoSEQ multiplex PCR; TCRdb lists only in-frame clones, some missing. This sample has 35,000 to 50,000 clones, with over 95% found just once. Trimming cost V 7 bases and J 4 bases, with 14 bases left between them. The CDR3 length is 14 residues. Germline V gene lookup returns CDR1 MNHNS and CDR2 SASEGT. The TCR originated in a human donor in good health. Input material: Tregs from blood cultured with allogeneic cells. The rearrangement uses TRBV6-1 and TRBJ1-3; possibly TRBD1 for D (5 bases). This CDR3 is CASNLQGGGNTIYF. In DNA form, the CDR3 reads TGTGCCAGCAATCTCCAGGGCGGGGGAAACACCATATATTTT.